Described below is a single T cell receptor (beta chain) sequence and its context. V trimming: 4 bases; J trimming: 6 bases; junction bases outside the gene matches: 16. There are 19 residues in the CDR3. The sample is drawn from a study of blood T cell repertoires in COVID-19. About the research overall: Samples taken during acute and convalescent COVID-19 were collected in the United States, Italy and Spain. T cells, B-cell-depleted T cells, or PBMCs supplied cDNA or gDNA.

Per the study methods: Reference gene primer amplification gave estimated nucleated cell counts. Sequencing was performed with immunoSEQ multiplex PCR; in TCRdb, only in-frame clones are kept and a portion is missing. For V, J and clone size, that table is used; D and trimming come from the DNA. The sample consists of about 400,000 clones, around 90% of them appearing once. Sequenced input: peripheral blood. The V gene is TRBV23-1, the J gene TRBJ2-3; 13 bases are a match to TRBD2. TRBV23-1 is an ORF for which the function is uncertain. This clonotype was obtained from a human donor in a cohort sampled during active COVID-19. In nucleotides, the CDR3 is TGCGCCAGCAGTCTCATCTGGGAGACCGGGACTAGCGGGATGGATACGCAGTATTTT. This sequence encodes CASSLIWETGTSGMDTQYF.